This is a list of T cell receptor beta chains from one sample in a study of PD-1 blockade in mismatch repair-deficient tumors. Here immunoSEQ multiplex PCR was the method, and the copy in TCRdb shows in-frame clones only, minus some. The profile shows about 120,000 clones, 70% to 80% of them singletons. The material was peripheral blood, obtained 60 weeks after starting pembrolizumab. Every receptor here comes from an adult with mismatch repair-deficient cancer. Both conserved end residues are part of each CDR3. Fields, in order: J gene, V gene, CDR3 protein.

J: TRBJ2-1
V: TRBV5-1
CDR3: CASRPDSLFYNEQFF

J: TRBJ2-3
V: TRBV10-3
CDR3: CAIRATSGGTDTQYF

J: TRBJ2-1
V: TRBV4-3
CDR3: CASSQRGLSGRFDEQFF

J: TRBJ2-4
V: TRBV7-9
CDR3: CASSLTSGLNIQYF

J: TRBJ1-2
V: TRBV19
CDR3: CASSPDRGFGGYTF

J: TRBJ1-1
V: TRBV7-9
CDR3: CASSLGGGGTEAFF

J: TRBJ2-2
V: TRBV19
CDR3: CASSNPGESAGELFF

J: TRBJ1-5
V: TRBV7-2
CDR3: CASSLGRVDQPQHF

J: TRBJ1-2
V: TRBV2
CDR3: CAGHRGGDYGYTF

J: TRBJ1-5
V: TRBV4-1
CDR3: CASSQVAASHNQPQHF

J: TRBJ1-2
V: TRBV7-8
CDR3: CASSLFSGSGNYGYTF

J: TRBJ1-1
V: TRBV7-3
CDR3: CASSSKPNTEAFF

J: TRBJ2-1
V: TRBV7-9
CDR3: CATASGAYNEQFF

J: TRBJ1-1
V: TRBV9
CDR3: CASSEQVGDTEAFF

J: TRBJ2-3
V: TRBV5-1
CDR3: CASSSPLSDTQYF

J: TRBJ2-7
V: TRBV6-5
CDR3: CASRGSRDQAYEQYF

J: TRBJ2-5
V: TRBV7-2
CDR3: CASSLARETQYF

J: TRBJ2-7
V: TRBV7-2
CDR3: CASSEILAGAGEQYF